What follows is one TCR beta chain and its context. Antigen: not known. This record comes from a study of cytomegalovirus exposure and HLA in healthy donors. Use of 60 Vbeta and 13 Jbeta primers characterized the PCR. Profiled with immunoSEQ multiplex PCR; TCRdb holds only in-frame clones, not every one. Of some 120,000 clones detected, around 8.5% appear once; the ten largest clones hold less than 7%. Study results and limitations: Accurate prediction of most subjects' HLA-A and HLA-B alleles from TCR beta sequences was reported. Several of the most significant clusters appeared, in a later analysis, to be linked to common viral pathogens. Presence/absence analysis assumed near-uniform sequencing depth across donors. Testing in vitro showed three CMV-associated chains specific for CMV antigens.

V lost 4 bases to trimming and J lost 4 bases, with 7 bases between them. Germline V gives CDR1 SGHDN, CDR2 FVKESK. This CDR3 comprises 13 residues. This TCR was recovered from a middle-aged man in good health and CMV-seronegative. V and J are TRBV14 and TRBJ2-2, with D unresolved. The specimen sequenced was PBMCs. The CDR3 coding sequence is TGTGCCAGCAGCCCCATGCGCACCGGGGAGCTGTTTTTT. This translates into CASSPMRTGELFF.